The 30 T cell receptor beta chains in this list originate from one sample, sequenced in a study of T-cell reconstitution after alpha-beta-depleted transplantation in children. The library targeted TCRbeta and was prepared with unique molecular identifiers. TCRdb fed the PCR reads into MiXCR, producing one record per CDR3 protein. The sample records roughly 420,000 distinct CDR3 sequences, around 15% being singletons. The specimen comprised PBMCs, mostly from graft donor cells, sampled 360 days after TCRalphabeta/CD19-depleted stem cell transplant. The receptors come from a boy under three years old who had a stem cell transplant for Wiskott-Aldrich syndrome, so the T cells may come from the graft donor.

This clonotype was seen more than once but under ten times. The chain carries TRBV5-1 and TRBJ2-1, with 7 bases matching TRBD2. CDR1 and CDR2 from the germline V gene are SGHRS and YFSETQ. The length of the CDR3 is 15 residues. V dropped 4 bases and J dropped 7; count of bases not matched to a gene: 11. CDR3 DNA: TGCGCCAGCAGCCCAGACGGGCTAGCGGTAAATGAGCAGTTCTTC. Translated: CASSPDGLAVNEQFF.

This clonotype has just one count. CDR3 residues: CARDRAGYNEQFF. CDR3 nucleotide sequence: TGTGCCAGGGACAGGGCAGGATACAATGAGCAGTTCTTC. V usage is TRBV30 and J usage is TRBJ2-1; 9 bases fit TRBD1. This CDR3 is 13 amino acids long. With V trimmed by 8 bases and J by 4 bases, 6 bases remained unmatched. Germline V gives CDR1 GTSNPN, CDR2 SVGIG (reference sequence). The full variable domain, in which reference TRBV30 and TRBJ2-1 provide the parts outside the CDR3, is SQTIHQWPATLVQPVGSPLSLECTVEGTSNPNLYWYRQAAGRGLQLLFYSVGIGQISSEVPQNLSASRPQDRQFILSSKKLLLSDSGFYLCARDRAGYNEQFFGPGTRLTVL.

In this sample, this clonotype turned up a few times. V and J are TRBV20-1 and TRBJ2-5; 9 bases are shared with TRBD2. V gave up 5 bases and J gave up 4 bases; unmatched junction bases: 5. From germline, CDR1 is DFQATT and CDR2 SNEGSKA (reference sequence). CDR3 length equals 13 residues. The DNA of the CDR3 is TGCAGTGCTGATAGCGGGAGACGAGAGACCCAGTACTTC. This codes for CSADSGRRETQYF.

This CDR3 is CASKPVGEETQYF. The CDR3 DNA is TGTGCCAGCAAGCCGGTGGGAGAAGAGACCCAGTACTTC. The rearrangement links TRBV7-7 to TRBJ2-5; tentative D call: TRBD2 (5 bases). This CDR3 spans 13 amino acids. V was pared by 7 bases and J by 3 bases, with 12 bases between. Germline V gene lookup returns CDR1 SSHAT and CDR2 FNYEAQ (reference sequence).

This clonotype was detected a few times. V and J are TRBV29-1 and TRBJ2-3; tentatively, D is TRBD1 (5 bases). Trimming cost V 7 bases and J 2 bases, with 10 bases left between them. The CDR3 sequence is 12 residues long. Per the germline V gene, CDR1 is SQVTM and CDR2 is ANQGSEA. The CDR3 DNA follows: TGCAGCGGACAGTTTTCCACAGATACGCAGTATTTT. Protein sequence: CSGQFSTDTQYF.

This clonotype occurred a few times. J is TRBJ1-1 and V is TRBV4-1; possibly TRBD1 for D (5 bases). CDR3 length: 15 residues. Per germline, CDR1 MGHRA and CDR2 YSYEKL. Trimming stripped 2 bases from V and 10 bases from J, with 20 bases between. The CDR3 DNA follows: TGCGCCAGCAGCCAATCCTACCGGGACCCCTACGGAGCTTTCTTT. Translating it yields CASSQSYRDPYGAFF.

This chain connects TRBV7-2 to TRBJ2-3; a possible D gene is TRBD2 (5 bases). The CDR3 extends over 14 amino acids. V lost 6 bases and J 3 bases, leaving 13 bases between the germline ends. The V gene's germline CDR1 is SGHTA and CDR2 FQGNSA. Here the CDR3 reads CASRRTAGTDTQYF. In DNA form, the CDR3 reads TGTGCCAGCAGAAGGACGGCGGGTACAGATACGCAGTATTTT. The full variable domain, completed using reference TRBV7-2 and TRBJ2-3, is GAGVSQSPSNKVTEKGKDVELRCDPISGHTALYWYRQSLGQGLEFLIYFQGNSAPDKSGLPSDRFSAERTGGSVSTLTIQRTQQEDSAVYLCASRRTAGTDTQYFGPGTRLTVL.

V gene TRBV20-1 combines with J gene TRBJ2-3; 10 nucleotides agree with TRBD2. Germline CDR1 reads DFQATT; CDR2 reads SNEGSKA (reference sequence). This CDR3 is built from 14 residues. Trimming removed 6 bases from V and 9 bases from J; junction bases left unmatched: 12. The CDR3 loop reads CSAALAGPLETQYF. For the CDR3, the DNA is TGCAGTGCAGCACTAGCGGGGCCTCTCGAGACGCAGTATTTT.

This clonotype occurred many times. CDR3 protein: CASSPRDSALNEQFF. The CDR3 DNA reads as TGTGCCAGCAGTCCCCGGGACTCCGCACTCAATGAGCAGTTCTTC. V usage is TRBV12-3 or TRBV12-4 and J usage is TRBJ2-1; D perhaps matches TRBD2 (6 bases). The CDR3 totals 15 residues. Between the trimmed V and J ends, which lost 5 bases and 6 bases, there was a span of 17 bases.

This clonotype was seen repeatedly, ten times or more. The gene calls are TRBV7-9 and TRBJ2-7; the match to TRBD1 covers 7 bases. The junction had 7 bases not matched to a gene; V was cut back by 3 bases and J by 2 bases. This CDR3 contains 15 residues. The germline gives CDR1 SEHNR, CDR2 FQNEAQ (reference sequence). The CDR3 loop reads CASSLLTGSAYEQYF. CDR3 coding DNA: TGTGCCAGCAGCTTGCTGACAGGGAGCGCCTACGAGCAGTACTTC.

This clonotype appeared a few times. V is TRBV6-1 and J is TRBJ2-5; D is undetermined. The germline V and J ends were trimmed by 2 bases and 5 bases, with 9 bases remaining between them. Germline lookup yields CDR1 MNHNS and CDR2 SASEGT. The CDR3 contains 13 residues. The CDR3 reads CASSEYPKETQYF. CDR3 nucleotide sequence: TGTGCCAGCAGTGAATACCCCAAGGAGACCCAGTACTTC.

The chain combines TRBV5-5 with TRBJ2-7, with TRBD1 matching 7 bases. The CDR3 runs 13 residues. The V gene end was trimmed by 4 bases and the J gene end by 5 bases; junction bases not matched to a gene: 6. CDR1 is SGHKS, CDR2 YYEKEE, per germline (reference sequence). CDR3 loop: CASSTTGSHEQYF. DNA of the CDR3: TGTGCCAGCAGCACGACAGGGTCCCACGAGCAGTACTTC.

This rearrangement joins TRBV20-1 to TRBJ1-2, with unresolved D. Trimming removed 5 bases from V and 5 bases from J, with 15 bases in between. This CDR3 spans 13 amino acids. Germline V CDR1 and CDR2: DFQATT, SNEGSKA (reference sequence). The CDR3: CSAPSNRGYGYTF. The CDR3, as DNA: TGCAGTGCTCCTTCTAATCGTGGTTATGGCTACACCTTC.

The chain combines TRBV12-3 or TRBV12-4 with TRBJ2-4; 7 nucleotides align to TRBD2. The CDR3 spans 14 residues. Germline trimming cut 8 bases from V and 0 bases from J; bases unmatched to any gene: 4. The CDR3 nucleotides are TGTGCCAGCGTTGGGGGGGTAGCCAAAAACATTCAGTACTTC. This gives the protein CASVGGVAKNIQYF.

J is TRBJ2-5 and V is TRBV29-1, with 9 bases fitting TRBD2. V lost 7 bases to trimming and J lost 4 bases; unmatched junction nucleotides: 1. The CDR3 sequence is 11 residues long. Germline CDR1 is SQVTM and CDR2 is ANQGSEA. CDR3: CSGGRGETQYF. In DNA, the CDR3 is TGCAGCGGCGGGAGGGGAGAGACCCAGTACTTC.

This clonotype came up a few times. The rearrangement links TRBV4-1 to TRBJ1-4; 7 nucleotides align to TRBD1. The CDR3 covers 15 residues. Trimming cost V 3 bases and J 3 bases; bases outside gene matches: 4. The germline V gene encodes CDR1 MGHRA and CDR2 YSYEKL. CDR3: CASSHLQGPNEKLFF. The CDR3 bases are TGCGCCAGCAGCCACCTACAGGGGCCTAATGAAAAACTGTTTTTT.

This clonotype came up a few times. This chain uses TRBV12-3 or TRBV12-4 with TRBJ1-5, with 8 bases fitting TRBD1. V lost 3 bases to trimming and J lost 6 bases; unmatched junction nucleotides: 4. The CDR3 contains 14 residues. Here the CDR3 DNA reads TGTGCCAGCAGTTTCGGACAGGGCAGTCAGCCCCAGCATTTT. Translation gives CASSFGQGSQPQHF.

The chain links TRBV12-3 or TRBV12-4 to TRBJ2-7, with 9 bases fitting TRBD1. V lost 1 base, J lost 2 bases, and 6 bases stayed unmatched. CDR3 length equals 16 residues. Here the CDR3 DNA reads TGTGCCAGCAGTTTAGGGACAGGGGAGTTGGCCTACGAGCAGTACTTC. Translated: CASSLGTGELAYEQYF.

This clonotype was found a few times. The chain couples TRBV30 to TRBJ2-3, with unresolved D. V dropped 1 base and J dropped 11 bases, with 16 bases sitting between them. Germline values: CDR1 GTSNPN, CDR2 SVGIG (reference sequence). This CDR3 comprises 13 residues. The CDR3 nucleotides read TGTGCCTGGAGTGAAAGCACGTGGGTTAGGCAGTATTTT. This gives the protein CAWSESTWVRQYF. The full variable domain, rest sourced from reference TRBV30 and TRBJ2-3, is SQTIHQWPATLVQPVGSPLSLECTVEGTSNPNLYWYRQAAGRGLQLLFYSVGIGQISSEVPQNLSASRPQDRQFILSSKKLLLSDSGFYLCAWSESTWVRQYFGPGTRLTVL.

This clonotype has just a few counts. This rearrangement joins TRBV10-3 to TRBJ2-5, with no clear D. The CDR3 is 14 amino acids. Per germline, CDR1 ENHRY and CDR2 SYGVKD. Trimming pared 0 bases from V and 4 bases from J, leaving 9 bases between. CDR3 sequence (DNA): TGTGCCATCAGTGAGTCACTTGACGGAGAGACCCAGTACTTC. Protein sequence: CAISESLDGETQYF.

This clonotype was found a few times. The chain uses TRBV6-5 and TRBJ1-2; TRBD1 matches at 7 bases. Germline CDR1 is MNHEY and CDR2 is SVGAGI. The V segment lost 6 bases and the J segment 2 bases; nucleotides outside the gene matches: 3. The CDR3 contains 13 residues. CDR3 residues: CASRAGGNYGYTF. CDR3 sequence (DNA): TGTGCCAGCAGGGCAGGGGGAAACTATGGCTACACCTTC.

The chain couples TRBV4-1 to TRBJ1-2, with 7 bases aligning to TRBD1. With V trimmed by 2 bases and J by 1 base, 4 bases remained unmatched. There are 15 residues in the CDR3. Germline V lookup: CDR1 MGHRA, CDR2 YSYEKL. The CDR3 nucleotides are TGCGCCAGCAGCCAACGGGACAGCCGTAACTATGGCTACACCTTC. Translated, it gives CASSQRDSRNYGYTF.

V gene TRBV10-3 combines with J gene TRBJ2-1; 12 bases fit TRBD2. Germline trimming cut 10 bases from V and 7 bases from J; bases unmatched to any gene: 11. CDR3 length: 15 amino acids. Per germline, CDR1 ENHRY and CDR2 SYGVKD. This CDR3 is CATRTSGATLNEQFF. CDR3 nucleotides: TGTGCCACCAGGACTAGCGGGGCTACCTTGAATGAGCAGTTCTTC.

The CDR3 protein is CASSHLDTYNEQFF. DNA for the CDR3: TGTGCCAGCTCACACCTGGACACGTACAATGAGCAGTTCTTC. The chain joins TRBV18 to TRBJ2-1; tentatively, D is TRBD1 (5 bases). V was shortened by 4 bases and J by 4 bases, with 11 bases between the two germline ends. The germline V gene has CDR1 KGHSH and CDR2 LQKENI. The CDR3 runs to 14 residues.

This rearrangement joins TRBV7-8 to TRBJ2-7, with D tentatively TRBD2 (5 bases). Deletions cut 2 bases from V and 4 bases from J, with 21 bases between. CDR3 length: 17 residues. Germline V gene data show CDR1 as SGHVS and CDR2 as FQNEAQ. This chain's CDR3 is CASSLTSSGSFLYEQYF. The CDR3, as DNA: TGTGCCAGCAGCTTAACCTCGAGCGGAAGCTTCCTATACGAGCAGTACTTC.

V is TRBV5-1 and J is TRBJ2-1; 9 bases match TRBD1. Germline V lookup: CDR1 SGHRS, CDR2 YFSETQ. The CDR3 has 17 residues. J gave up 8 bases and V 3 bases, and 15 bases lay outside the gene matches. The CDR3 DNA sequence: TGCGCCAGCAGCTCGGGACAGGGTGCTTTCCTAGGGGATGAGCAGTTCTTC. Protein product: CASSSGQGAFLGDEQFF.

The rearrangement uses TRBV20-1 and TRBJ2-2; D might be TRBD2 (7 bases). The CDR3 is 14 residues long. The V and J ends lost 3 bases and 3 bases respectively, with 11 bases between them. The germline V gene has CDR1 DFQATT and CDR2 SNEGSKA (reference sequence). This chain's CDR3 is CSARAGAYTGELFF. The CDR3 bases are TGCAGTGCTAGGGCGGGGGCTTACACCGGGGAGCTGTTTTTT.

Only a few counts were recorded for this clonotype. This chain joins TRBV11-2 and TRBJ2-1; weak D call: TRBD2 (6 bases). Germline assignment: CDR1 SGHAT and CDR2 FQNNGV. The V and J ends lost 0 bases and 6 bases respectively, with 24 bases between them. The length of the CDR3 is 19 residues. The CDR3 sequence is CASSLDLYAFRRGPNEQFF. CDR3 bases: TGTGCCAGCAGCTTAGATCTTTACGCTTTCCGGCGGGGACCCAATGAGCAGTTCTTC.

J is TRBJ2-7 and V is TRBV4-2; possibly TRBD2 for D (6 bases). This CDR3 region has 16 residues. The V end was cut by 0 bases, the J end by 3 bases, with 15 bases between. CDR1 LGHNA and CDR2 YNFKEQ come from the germline V gene. CDR3 region: CASSQEATSSYYEQYF. In DNA form, the CDR3 reads TGTGCCAGCAGCCAAGAAGCGACTAGTTCGTACTACGAGCAGTACTTC.

The chain combines TRBV5-1 with TRBJ2-3; D possibly corresponds to TRBD1 (6 bases). The length of the CDR3 is 15 residues. Germline values: CDR1 SGHRS, CDR2 YFSETQ. V was trimmed by 0 bases and J by 1 base, leaving 9 bases between them. The CDR3 region is CASSLGTAGTDTQYF. The CDR3 DNA is TGCGCCAGCAGCTTGGGGACAGCTGGCACAGATACGCAGTATTTT.